The rows below give T cell receptor beta chains drawn from one sample of a study of shared clonotypes between healthy human individuals. Sequencing used immunoSEQ multiplex PCR; TCRdb keeps in-frame clones, though not all of them. In the table there are over a million clones, approximately 72% of which are singletons. The sequenced sample consisted of memory CD4+ T cells sorted from blood. Receptors originate from a man younger than 35 in good health. Each CDR3 is given with its conserved first and last residue. A D gene is named only where the DNA matches it firmly. Not every row has a clone size; where given, it reads once, few, many or a size class.

D gene	J gene	clone size	V gene	CDR3 protein	CDR3 DNA
TRBD2	TRBJ2-5	.	TRBV5-5	CASSPAGTSGTAKETQYF	TGTGCCAGCAGCCCCGCCGGGACTAGCGGGACGGCAAAAGAGACCCAGTACTTC
.	TRBJ1-1	.	TRBV2	CASNREMNTEAFF	TGTGCCAGCAACAGGGAGATGAACACTGAAGCTTTCTTT
.	TRBJ2-7	.	TRBV7-2	CASSLGVQGLKQYF	TGTGCCAGCAGCTTAGGGGTCCAAGGTTTGAAGCAGTACTTC
.	TRBJ2-6	many	TRBV10-1	CASSSGSGANVLTF	TGCGCCAGCAGTTCGGGCTCTGGGGCCAACGTCCTGACTTTC
.	TRBJ2-7	many	TRBV5-4	CASSRDKHSYEQYF	TGTGCCAGCAGCAGGGACAAACACTCCTACGAGCAGTACTTC
.	TRBJ1-2	.	TRBV6-6	CASSYGGGGYTF	TGTGCCAGCAGTTACGGTGGGGGCGGCTACACCTTC
.	TRBJ1-3	.	TRBV9	CASSAIPSGFGNTIYF	TGTGCCAGCAGCGCCATCCCGTCAGGGTTTGGAAACACCATATATTTT
.	TRBJ1-2	.	TRBV7-2	CASSLAGGTSTGYTF	TGTGCCAGCAGCTTAGCGGGGGGGACCAGTACGGGCTACACCTTC
.	TRBJ2-1	.	TRBV4-2	CASSPQLVSGEQFF	TGTGCCAGCAGCCCCCAACTAGTTTCGGGTGAGCAGTTCTTC
TRBD2	TRBJ2-1	.	TRBV5-1	CASSLVRGRTYNEQFF	TGCGCCAGCAGCTTGGTTCGCGGGAGAACCTACAATGAGCAGTTCTTC
.	TRBJ2-2	.	TRBV9	CASSVGGVATGELFF	TGTGCCAGCAGCGTAGGAGGGGTTGCCACCGGGGAGCTGTTTTTT
.	TRBJ1-3	.	TRBV5-1	CASSPGAAADNTIYF	TGCGCCAGCAGCCCAGGGGCAGCGGCAGACAACACCATATATTTT
.	TRBJ2-1	few	TRBV9	CASSVAPSGSYNEQFF	TGTGCCAGCAGCGTAGCGCCCAGCGGGTCCTACAATGAGCAGTTCTTC
.	TRBJ2-2	.	TRBV7-7	CASSAQGAGELFF	TGTGCTAGCAGCGCACAGGGAGCCGGGGAGCTGTTTTTT
TRBD2	TRBJ2-5	.	TRBV19	CASSLLAGQGTQYF	TGTGCCAGTAGCCTCCTAGCGGGACAAGGGACCCAGTACTTC